The TCR beta chain under discussion was sequenced for a study of CD8 T cells in ankylosing spondylitis. Study-level points and caveats: Prior literature has documented some motif variants in synovial fluid and blood from reactive arthritis.

The CDR3 loop spans 14 amino acids. V shed 4 bases, J shed 3 bases, and the junction held 4 bases outside the gene matches. Germline V gene data show CDR1 as SEHNR and CDR2 as FQNEAQ (reference sequence). Each CDR3 protein gets one entry after TCRdb re-called the 5' RACE reads with MiXCR. The repertoire includes some 15,000 distinct CDR3 sequences, roughly 8.2% of them detected once, and 30% to 45% sits in the top ten. This clonotype was observed many times. Its antigen is unidentified. V usage is TRBV7-9 and J usage is TRBJ1-1; 8 nucleotides line up with TRBD1. The material sequenced was blood. This clonotype originated in a male donor with ankylosing spondylitis or in good health (not recorded which). The CDR3 region has the DNA TGTGCCAGCAGCTCTTCGACAGGGGACACTGAAGCTTTCTTT. Translating it yields CASSSSTGDTEAFF.